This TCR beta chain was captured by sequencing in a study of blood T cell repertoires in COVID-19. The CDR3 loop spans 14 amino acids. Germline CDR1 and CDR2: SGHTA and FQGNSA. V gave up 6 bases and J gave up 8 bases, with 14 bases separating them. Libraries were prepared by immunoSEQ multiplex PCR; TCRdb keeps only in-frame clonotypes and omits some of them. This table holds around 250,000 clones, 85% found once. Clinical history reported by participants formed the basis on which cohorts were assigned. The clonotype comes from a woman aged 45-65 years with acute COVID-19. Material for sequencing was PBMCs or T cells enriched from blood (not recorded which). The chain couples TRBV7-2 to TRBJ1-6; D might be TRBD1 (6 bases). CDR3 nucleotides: TGTGCCAGCAGGACCGGACAGAACGATTCACCCCTCCACTTT. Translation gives CASRTGQNDSPLHF.